Each of the 14 T cell receptor beta chains below was sequenced from the same sample in a study of CD8 T cells in ankylosing spondylitis. MiXCR, run by TCRdb on the 5' RACE reads, gives a single entry per CDR3 protein. Among under 250,000 distinct CDR3 sequences listed, 32% were seen once. The specimen was blood, either unsorted or a sorted T cell fraction (not recorded which). The receptors come from a male donor with ankylosing spondylitis or in good health (not recorded which).

This sequence joins TRBV20-1 and TRBJ2-3; D unresolved. This CDR3 spans 13 amino acids. V was clipped by 3 bases and J by 4 bases, with 11 bases between them. The germline gives CDR1 DFQATT, CDR2 SNEGSKA (reference sequence). The CDR3 DNA follows: TGCAGTGCTAGTCTGCAGGTCCCAGATACGCAGTATTTT. Its translation: CSASLQVPDTQYF.

The rearrangement links TRBV20-1 to TRBJ2-1; 8 bases match TRBD2. J gave up 4 bases and V 5 bases, and 7 bases lay outside the gene matches. The CDR3 spans 14 residues. The germline CDR1 and CDR2 sequences are DFQATT and SNEGSKA (reference sequence). In nucleotides, the CDR3 is TGCAGTGCTTGGGGCGGGGGGCTTTACAATGAGCAGTTCTTC. It encodes CSAWGGGLYNEQFF.

There are many counts of this clonotype. The chain recombines TRBV20-1 with TRBJ2-1, with 9 bases fitting TRBD2. The CDR3 loop spans 16 amino acids. V shed 6 bases, J shed 0 bases, and the junction held 9 bases outside the gene matches. CDR1 is DFQATT and CDR2 is SNEGSKA in the germline V gene (reference sequence). The CDR3 region is CSAPWLAGLSYNEQFF. The DNA of the CDR3 is TGCAGTGCCCCCTGGCTAGCGGGGCTCTCCTACAATGAGCAGTTCTTC.

This clonotype showed up just a few times. The chain employs TRBV29-1 and TRBJ2-7; maybe TRBD1 (5 bases). V lost 2 bases, J lost 6 bases, and 11 bases lay in between. Germline-derived CDR1 and CDR2 are SQVTM and ANQGSEA. The CDR3 is 12 amino acids. The CDR3 spells CSVEPDSGEQYF. The DNA of the CDR3 is TGCAGCGTTGAACCAGACAGTGGCGAGCAGTACTTC.

The chain couples TRBV28 to TRBJ2-3; D gene unclear. Deletions cut 4 bases from V and 4 bases from J, with 6 bases between. The CDR3 consists of 12 residues. Germline CDR1 and CDR2: MDHEN and SYDVKM. Written as DNA, the CDR3 is TGTGCCAGCAGTTCGTCCCCAGATACGCAGTATTTT. Translating it yields CASSSSPDTQYF.

This rearrangement joins TRBV20-1 to TRBJ2-7; TRBD2 matches at 9 bases. The length of the CDR3 is 15 residues. Germline CDR1 reads DFQATT; CDR2 reads SNEGSKA (reference sequence). V lost 6 bases to trimming and J lost 0 bases; unmatched junction nucleotides: 9. The CDR3 sequence is CSAPRGGKSSYEQYF. The DNA for the CDR3 is TGCAGTGCCCCGCGGGGGGGGAAAAGCTCCTACGAGCAGTACTTC.

The CDR3 loop reads CASSLGRAYNSPLHF. CDR3 DNA: TGTGCCAGCAGCTTGGGGAGGGCCTATAATTCACCCCTCCACTTT. The chain couples TRBV5-5 to TRBJ1-6; no definite D call. V shed 0 bases and J shed 2 bases, with 6 bases lying between them. CDR1 is SGHKS and CDR2 is YYEKEE in the germline V gene (reference sequence). The CDR3 is made up of 15 amino acids.

This rearrangement joins TRBV12-3 or TRBV12-4 to TRBJ2-3; D gene ambiguous. The CDR3 covers 14 residues. V lost 5 bases and J 2 bases, leaving 11 bases between the germline ends. CDR3 nucleotide sequence: TGTGCCAGCAGTCCACGGGCCCACACAGATACGCAGTATTTT. Translating gives CASSPRAHTDTQYF.

This clonotype turned up a few times. The chain is built from TRBV11-1 and TRBJ1-5, with 7 bases lining up with TRBD1. Germline lookup yields CDR1 SGHAT and CDR2 FQDESV (reference sequence). The CDR3 is 18 amino acids. V gave up 4 bases and J gave up 6 bases; unmatched junction bases: 18. The DNA for the CDR3 is TGTGCCAGCAGCTCCGGGACAGCACCTGGATATCGGGTTCAGCCCCAGCATTTT. Its protein product is CASSSGTAPGYRVQPQHF.

The rearrangement links TRBV11-2 to TRBJ2-7, with TRBD2 matching 9 bases. The CDR3 runs 13 residues. J was trimmed by 2 bases and V by 11 bases; bases with no gene match: 7. The germline V gene has CDR1 SGHAT and CDR2 FQNNGV. This CDR3 is CASLASGTYEQYF. Here the CDR3 DNA reads TGTGCCTCTTTGGCTAGCGGGACCTACGAGCAGTACTTC.

The J gene is TRBJ2-3, the V gene TRBV7-8; 11 nucleotides align to TRBD2. Germline V gene data show CDR1 as SGHVS and CDR2 as FQNEAQ. CDR3 length: 16 amino acids. V was pared by 5 bases and J by 4 bases, with 8 bases of the junction left unmatched. CDR3 amino acids: CASSPIAGGPSDTQYF. Here the CDR3 DNA reads TGTGCCAGCAGCCCCATAGCGGGGGGGCCGTCAGATACGCAGTATTTT.

V is TRBV7-9 and J is TRBJ2-5; 10 positions agree with TRBD2. Germline loops: CDR1 SEHNR, CDR2 FQNEAQ (reference sequence). The trim removed 8 bases at V and 5 bases at J, leaving 8 bases unmatched. CDR3 size: 14 residues. Written as DNA, the CDR3 is TGTGCCAGCGAGCGGGGGGGCTTGTTGGAGACCCAGTACTTC. This translates into CASERGGLLETQYF.

The V call is TRBV20-1, the J call TRBJ2-7; D remains ambiguous. The V and J ends lost 0 bases and 5 bases respectively, with 5 bases between them. CDR3 length equals 11 residues. CDR1 is DFQATT, CDR2 SNEGSKA, per germline (reference sequence). The CDR3 coding sequence is TGCAGTGCTAGAGACGCCCACGAGCAGTACTTC. It encodes CSARDAHEQYF.

This clonotype was recorded a few times. The J gene is TRBJ2-7, the V gene TRBV7-6; the D gene is possibly TRBD1 (5 bases). V lost 1 base and J 6 bases, leaving 16 bases between the germline ends. Per germline, CDR1 SGHVS and CDR2 FNYEAQ. This CDR3 contains 15 residues. The CDR3 bases are TGTGCCAGCAGCTTAGGGGCAGGGCCATCGAGCGAGCAGTACTTC. It encodes CASSLGAGPSSEQYF.